This is a list of T cell receptor beta chains from one sample in a study of blood T cell repertoires in COVID-19. This table comes from immunoSEQ multiplex PCR, and its TCRdb copy is limited to in-frame clones, with some not included. The repertoire holds 290,000 or so clones, with about nine tenths as singletons. Sequencing used peripheral blood. The source of these receptors is a man younger than 35 with active or convalescent COVID-19. Both conserved end residues are part of each CDR3. A D gene is named only where the DNA matches it firmly. Where a row states a size, it is once, few, many or the class of an expanded clone; other rows omit it.

TRBJ2-2 TRBV9 - TRBD2 TGTGCCAGCAGCGACCGGACTAGCGGGAACACCGGGGAGCTGTTTTTT CASSDRTSGNTGELFF
TRBJ2-1 TRBV12-5 once - TGTGCTAGTGGCCGGACAGGGGCTCCAGCGGGAGACGGTGAGCAGTTCTTC CASGRTGAPAGDGEQFF
TRBJ2-7 TRBV5-1 - - TGCGCCAGCGGCCAAGTGGGAGCCTACGAGCAGTACTTC CASGQVGAYEQYF
TRBJ1-1 TRBV19 once TRBD1 TGTGCCAGTAGTGTCACAGGGGGCGCGTCGTCTGAAGCTTTCTTT CASSVTGGASSEAFF
TRBJ2-3 TRBV5-1 - - TGCGCCAGCAGCTTGGTGCGGGGTAGCACAGATACGCAGTATTTT CASSLVRGSTDTQYF
TRBJ1-6 TRBV28 - TRBD1 TGTGCCAGCAGCATTCGACAGGGCTCTCATAATTCACCCCTCCACTTT CASSIRQGSHNSPLHF
TRBJ2-5 TRBV5-4 - TRBD1 TGTGCCAGCAGCTTCCGGGACAGCCAAGAGACCCAGTACTTC CASSFRDSQETQYF
TRBJ2-7 TRBV25-1 - - TGTGCCAGCAGCGGACGGGAGAACTACGAGCAGTACTTC CASSGRENYEQYF
TRBJ2-5 TRBV7-6 - TRBD2 TGTGCCAGCAGCTTAGCGGGGGGGGGACAAGAGACCCAGTACTTC CASSLAGGGQETQYF
TRBJ2-7 TRBV15 - TRBD2 TGTGCCACCAGCAGGGGGACTAGCGGTACCTACGAGCAGTACTTC CATSRGTSGTYEQYF
TRBJ2-7 TRBV28 - TRBD2 TGTGCCAGCAGTTTATACTTGGTGCAGCGGGAGGCGCTAACCTACGAGCAGTACTTC CASSLYLVQREALTYEQYF
TRBJ1-1 TRBV7-8 - TRBD1 TGTGCCAGCAGCCCAGCCCAGGGGGCTGTCACTGAAGCTTTCTTT CASSPAQGAVTEAFF
TRBJ1-6 TRBV27 - - TGTGCCAGCAGAGCCGGGAAACAGAATTCACCCCTCCACTTT CASRAGKQNSPLHF
TRBJ2-3 TRBV3-1/TRBV3-2 - TRBD2 TGTGCCAGCAGCCAAGATTGGGGTAGCGGGAGGGGGACAGATACGCAGTATTTT CASSQDWGSGRGTDTQYF
TRBJ2-1 TRBV2 - TRBD2 TGTGCCAGCAGTGAAACAAGAGCGGGAGGGAGGGAGCAGTTCTTC CASSETRAGGREQFF
TRBJ1-2 TRBV5-1 - - TGCGCCAGCAGCCAGGAACCGACAGTGGCGGGGGGCTACACCTTC CASSQEPTVAGGYTF
TRBJ1-5 TRBV6-5 once - TGTGCCAGCAGTTCCTCGGGGGGATTTAGCAATCAGCCCCAGCATTTT CASSSSGGFSNQPQHF
TRBJ1-2 TRBV4-1 - TRBD1 TGCGCCAGCAGCCGGGACAGGGGGCGTGATGGCTACACCTTC CASSRDRGRDGYTF
TRBJ1-5 TRBV5-1 few - TGCGCCAGCAGCTTGGACAGAAATCAGCCCCAGCATTTT CASSLDRNQPQHF
TRBJ2-1 TRBV5-6 - TRBD1 TGTGCCAGCAGCCAGATGGACAGGGACTCCTACAATGAGCAGTTCTTC CASSQMDRDSYNEQFF
TRBJ2-7 TRBV24-1 once - TGTGCCACCAGTGATACGACAGGAGCTTGGTACGAGCAGTACTTC CATSDTTGAWYEQYF
TRBJ1-2 TRBV19 - - TGTGCCAGTAGTATGGGACTCTACTATGGCTACACCTTC CASSMGLYYGYTF
TRBJ1-2 TRBV12-3/TRBV12-4 - - TGTGCCAGCAGAGCAGGGTCCTATAGTGGCTACACCTTC CASRAGSYSGYTF
TRBJ1-2 TRBV18 - - TGTGCCAGCTCACCATGGGACGGGGGTGACTATGGCTACACCTTC CASSPWDGGDYGYTF
TRBJ2-7 TRBV5-1 - - TGCGCCAGCAGCTTTGAGATCTCCTACGAGCAGTACTTC CASSFEISYEQYF
TRBJ2-7 TRBV5-1 - - TGCGCCAGCAGCTTGGTAGTGGGCGCGCACGAGCAGTACTTC CASSLVVGAHEQYF
TRBJ1-6 TRBV11-2 - - TGTGCCAGCAGCTTAGATCGGACATATTCACCCCTCCACTTT CASSLDRTYSPLHF
TRBJ1-5 TRBV4-1 once - TGCGCCAGCAGCCAAACGGGACAAAATCAGCCCCAGCATTTT CASSQTGQNQPQHF
TRBJ2-1 TRBV10-3 - - TGTGCCATCAGCGGGACTATGGGGGGCGGCTCCTACAATGAGCAGTTCTTC CAISGTMGGGSYNEQFF
TRBJ2-5 TRBV5-1 - TRBD2 TGCGCCAGCAGCTTGGGCGGACTAGTATCGGAGACCCAGTACTTC CASSLGGLVSETQYF
TRBJ1-5 TRBV7-2 - - TGTGCCAGCAGCTTAGTTCTGGCAGTCAATCAGCCCCAGCATTTT CASSLVLAVNQPQHF
TRBJ2-1 TRBV5-1 - TRBD2 TGCGCCAGCAGCTTGGGGACTAGCGGGATTGATGAGCAGTTCTTC CASSLGTSGIDEQFF
TRBJ2-3 TRBV19 once TRBD2 TGTGCCAGTAGTACTGACAGGGGACTAGCGGCCTGGACGGATACGCAGTATTTT CASSTDRGLAAWTDTQYF
TRBJ1-6 TRBV3-1/TRBV3-2 many TRBD1 TGTGCCAGCAGCCAAGGGGCCCGGGACAGAAATTCACCCCTCCACTTT CASSQGARDRNSPLHF
TRBJ2-3 TRBV7-8 many - TGTGCCAGCAGGGCGGTGGCTGTGGAGGCAGATACGCAGTATTTT CASRAVAVEADTQYF
TRBJ1-2 TRBV27 - TRBD1 TGTGCCAGCAGTGCCCAGACAGGGTCTAACTATGGCTACACCTTC CASSAQTGSNYGYTF
TRBJ1-4 TRBV19 - - TGTGCCAGTAGTATTGGGCGGGGCATTGCAACTAATGAAAAACTGTTTTTT CASSIGRGIATNEKLFF
TRBJ1-4 TRBV2 - TRBD1 TGTGCCAGCAGCCGGGACAGCTGGGGTGAAAAACTGTTTTTT CASSRDSWGEKLFF
TRBJ2-7 TRBV3-1/TRBV3-2 - TRBD2 TGTGCCAGCAGCCGGACTAGCGGATCCTACGAGCAGTACTTC CASSRTSGSYEQYF
TRBJ2-2 TRBV6-2/TRBV6-3 - - TGTGCCAGCAGTTACAGCAGGGGGGTAACCGGGGAGCTGTTTTTT CASSYSRGVTGELFF